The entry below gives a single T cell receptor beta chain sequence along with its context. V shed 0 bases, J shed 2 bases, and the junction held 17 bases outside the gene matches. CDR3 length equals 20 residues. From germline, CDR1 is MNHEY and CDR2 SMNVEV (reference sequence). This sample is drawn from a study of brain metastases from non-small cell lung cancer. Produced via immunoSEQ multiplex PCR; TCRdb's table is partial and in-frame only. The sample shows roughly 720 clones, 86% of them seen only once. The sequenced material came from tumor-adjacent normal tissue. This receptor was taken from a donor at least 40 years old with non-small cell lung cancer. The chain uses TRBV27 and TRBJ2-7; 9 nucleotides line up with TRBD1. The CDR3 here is CASSLSSPLPGQGNTYEQYF. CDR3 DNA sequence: TGTGCCAGCAGTTTATCCAGCCCCCTTCCAGGACAGGGGAACACCTACGAGCAGTACTTC.